This TCR beta chain was captured by sequencing in a study of blood T cell repertoires in COVID-19. The CDR3 extends over 13 amino acids. J lost 7 bases, V lost 6 bases, and 7 bases had no gene match. Germline CDR1 reads WNHNN; CDR2 reads SYGVQD (reference sequence). Data came from immunoSEQ multiplex PCR; TCRdb stores just in-frame clones and leaves some out. The sample lists 400,000 to 450,000 clones, roughly 87% occurring once. This clone has a handful of counts. The chain links TRBV10-1 to TRBJ1-1; 8 bases are a match to TRBD1. The sample comprised PBMCs or T cells enriched from blood (not recorded which). The receptor was derived from a man in his late teens or twenties who had recovered from COVID-19. The CDR3 DNA sequence: TGCGCCAGCAGCCCAGGGGGCTTGAATGAAGCTTTCTTT. Protein product: CASSPGGLNEAFF.